A single TCR beta chain is shown here with its context. What it binds is unknown. The germline V gene encodes CDR1 SGDLS and CDR2 YYNGEE. The CDR3 is 16 amino acids. V was clipped by 0 bases and J by 5 bases; unmatched bases: 6. 60 Vbeta and 13 Jbeta primers were used in PCR. Here immunoSEQ multiplex PCR was the method, and the copy in TCRdb shows in-frame clones only, minus some. The sample holds 99,000 or so clones, around 79% seen once. The data derive from a study of cytomegalovirus exposure and HLA in healthy donors. Study-level findings and limits: Later on, a genetic analysis was performed. It linked a missense variant in DCLRE1C with V- and J-gene trimming of TCR beta.

The origin of this receptor is a man aged 55-75 years in good health and CMV-seropositive. The sample was PBMCs. The chain carries TRBV9 and TRBJ2-2; 8 bases fit TRBD2. CDR3 region: CASSVEAGAGTGELFF. DNA for the CDR3: TGTGCCAGCAGCGTAGAAGCGGGGGCGGGGACCGGGGAGCTGTTTTTT.